Listed here are 10 T cell receptor beta chains from one sample, sequenced in a study of blood T cells in healthy people across ages. The authors ran a second PCR of roughly 6 to 12 cycles using a sample-barcoded 5' primer and a J-beta primer mix. TCRdb ran MiXCR on the 5' RACE reads and lists one entry per CDR3 protein. The repertoire holds 1.5 million to 2 million distinct CDR3 sequences, with under 30% as singletons. Input material: blood. The receptors come from a woman aged 25 to 39 in good health.

A few counts support this clonotype. This chain uses TRBV20-1 with TRBJ2-7; TRBD1 might be the D (5 bases). The germline V gene has CDR1 DFQATT and CDR2 SNEGSKA (reference sequence). The CDR3 sequence is 13 residues long. Trimming stripped 6 bases from V and 4 bases from J, with 16 bases between. The CDR3 sequence is CSASPDTPYEQYF. The CDR3 coding sequence is TGCAGTGCGAGCCCGGACACTCCTTACGAGCAGTACTTC.

The genes are TRBV5-1 and TRBJ2-1; 7 bases match TRBD2. V dropped 4 bases and J dropped 8; count of bases not matched to a gene: 12. CDR3 size: 15 residues. CDR1 SGHRS and CDR2 YFSETQ come from the germline V gene. The CDR3 loop reads CASSGPGGVFYEQFF. In DNA, the CDR3 is TGCGCCAGCAGCGGACCGGGAGGTGTTTTCTATGAGCAGTTCTTC. Filled out from reference TRBV5-1 and TRBJ2-1, the complete variable domain reads KAGVTQTPRYLIKTRGQQVTLSCSPISGHRSVSWYQQTPGQGLQFLFEYFSETQRNKGNFPGRFSGRQFSNSRSEMNVSTLELGDSALYLCASSGPGGVFYEQFFGPGTRLTVL.

The V gene is TRBV28, the J gene TRBJ2-5; D remains ambiguous. Germline lookup yields CDR1 MDHEN and CDR2 SYDVKM. V lost 4 bases to trimming and J lost 11 bases, with 14 bases between them. The length of the CDR3 is 12 residues. CDR3 region: CASSSALREQYF. The DNA of the CDR3 is TGTGCCAGCAGTTCCGCGTTGAGAGAGCAGTACTTC.

J is TRBJ1-2 and V is TRBV12-3 or TRBV12-4; D is ambiguous. The CDR3 consists of 15 residues. V was pared by 1 base and J by 1 base, with 10 bases between. The CDR3 sequence is CASSLGQSGNYGYTF. Written as DNA, the CDR3 is TGTGCCAGCAGTTTAGGTCAAAGCGGTAACTATGGCTACACCTTC.

V usage is TRBV7-2 and J usage is TRBJ1-2; D unresolved. CDR3 length: 15 residues. Germline CDR1 is SGHTA and CDR2 is FQGNSA. The V gene lost 3 bases and the J gene lost 0 bases, with 11 bases spanning the gap. The CDR3 DNA sequence: TGTGCCAGCAGCTTTGGGTCGGGTCCTAACTATGGCTACACCTTC. Its translation is CASSFGSGPNYGYTF.

Only a few counts were recorded for this clonotype. The CDR3 DNA follows: TGTGCCAGCAGTGGTAGGGGAGGTGAAAAACTGTTTTTT. Translated: CASSGRGGEKLFF. The chain uses TRBV2 and TRBJ1-4; possible D gene TRBD1, 5 bases. V was cut by 4 bases and J by 7 bases, with 10 bases left in between. CDR3 length equals 13 residues. Germline CDR1 and CDR2: SNHLY and FYNNEI.

The chain couples TRBV6-5 to TRBJ2-5; 12 nucleotides match TRBD2. Per the germline V gene, CDR1 is MNHEY and CDR2 is SVGAGI. The CDR3 spans 16 residues. With 0 bases clipped from V and 11 bases from J, the junction kept 10 bases outside the gene matches. Here the CDR3 reads CASSYSLTSGRGEQYF. In nucleotides, the CDR3 is TGTGCCAGCAGTTACTCCTTGACTAGCGGGAGAGGGGAGCAGTACTTC.

In regard to this clonotype: One junction end disagrees with the germline gene, perhaps due to a read error. The chain recombines TRBV5-1 with TRBJ2-7; 8 positions agree with TRBD1. Germline loops: CDR1 SGHRS, CDR2 YFSETQ. The CDR3 loop spans 14 amino acids. CDR3 protein: CANSLDRVAYEQYF. CDR3 bases: TGCGCCAACAGCTTGGACAGGGTTGCCTACGAGCAGTACTTC.

This clonotype was seen a few times. This chain uses TRBV12-3 or TRBV12-4 with TRBJ2-1; D remains ambiguous. Deletions cut 4 bases from V and 9 bases from J, with 10 bases between. CDR3 size: 12 residues. The CDR3 here is CASSYGLGEQFF. Here the CDR3 DNA reads TGTGCCAGCAGTTACGGGTTGGGTGAGCAGTTCTTC.

The CDR3 protein is CASSLQTGRNGYTF. The CDR3 DNA is TGTGCCAGCAGTCTTCAGACAGGGAGGAATGGCTACACCTTC. This rearrangement joins TRBV12-3 or TRBV12-4 to TRBJ1-2; TRBD1 aligns across 7 bases. The trim removed 5 bases at V and 6 bases at J, leaving 9 bases unmatched. This CDR3 has 14 residues.